This is a list of T cell receptor beta chains from one sample in a study of T-cell memory formation after mild COVID-19. TCRdb independently ran MiXCR on the 5' RACE reads; one entry per CDR3 protein. The sample carries 350,000 or so distinct CDR3 sequences, around 21% recorded once. Sequencing was carried out using PBMCs or a T cell subset sorted from them (not recorded which). The receptors here all came from an adult woman who had mild COVID-19 (a few samples of this study predate the infection). Cell type and time point are not known. Both conserved end residues are part of each CDR3. The order of the fields is J gene, D gene, V gene, clone size, CDR3 length, CDR3 protein, CDR3 DNA. D genes are given only for firm matches. For some rows the clone size is stated as once, few or many, or as a class when expanded; others skip it.

TRBJ1-1 | . | TRBV27 | few | 15 | CASSVDRRPVAEAFF | TGTGCCAGCAGTGTAGACAGGCGCCCCGTGGCTGAAGCTTTCTTT
TRBJ2-1 | TRBD1 | TRBV24-1 | . | 17 | CATSDPRGQGVRNEQFF | TGTGCCACCAGTGACCCCCGCGGACAGGGGGTAAGGAATGAGCAGTTCTTC
TRBJ2-1 | TRBD2 | TRBV27 | . | 17 | CASSSPQVAGGYNEQFF | TGTGCCAGCAGTTCCCCCCAGGTAGCGGGAGGTTACAATGAGCAGTTCTTC
TRBJ2-7 | TRBD1 | TRBV20-1 | few | 16 | CSARDTRTGDSYEQYF | TGCAGTGCTAGAGACACACGGACAGGGGATTCCTACGAGCAGTACTTC
TRBJ2-3 | . | TRBV3-1 | . | 17 | CASSQAGGRGAPDTQYF | TGTGCCAGCAGCCAAGCTGGTGGCCGGGGGGCCCCCGATACGCAGTATTTT
TRBJ1-5 | TRBD1 | TRBV6-5 | . | 15 | CASSSQGGRNQPQHF | TGTGCCAGCAGTTCACAGGGGGGACGCAATCAGCCCCAGCATTTT
TRBJ1-1 | . | TRBV12-3/TRBV12-4 | . | 14 | CASSSTGPPTEAFF | TGTGCCAGCAGTTCAACAGGGCCCCCCACTGAAGCTTTCTTT
TRBJ2-3 | TRBD2 | TRBV23-1 | few | 19 | CATQSRVAGDDVPTDTQYF | TGCGCCACCCAGTCCAGGGTAGCGGGAGACGATGTGCCCACAGATACGCAGTATTTT
TRBJ2-1 | TRBD2 | TRBV11-2 | . | 15 | CASSFEAGGPYEQFF | TGTGCCAGCAGCTTTGAGGCGGGAGGGCCGTATGAGCAGTTCTTC
TRBJ2-5 | . | TRBV3-1 | . | 14 | CASSHSAVQETQYF | TGTGCCAGCAGCCATAGCGCCGTACAAGAGACCCAGTACTTC
TRBJ1-2 | TRBD1 | TRBV29-1 | . | 14 | CSVGGQGTNYGYTF | TGCAGCGTTGGGGGACAGGGTACTAACTATGGCTACACCTTC
TRBJ2-1 | . | TRBV6-2/TRBV6-3 | . | 15 | CASSYYGTPADEQFF | TGTGCCAGCAGTTATTACGGGACTCCGGCCGATGAGCAGTTCTTC
TRBJ2-3 | TRBD2 | TRBV4-3 | few | 15 | CASRKGGRSTDTQYF | TGCGCCAGCAGGAAGGGCGGGAGGTCGACAGATACGCAGTATTTT
TRBJ1-6 | . | TRBV27 | . | 15 | CASSLSRTVNSPLHF | TGTGCCAGCAGTTTATCGAGGACGGTTAATTCACCCCTCCACTTT
TRBJ2-3 | . | TRBV15 | . | 19 | CATSRARRSLLESTDTQYF | TGTGCCACCAGCAGAGCTCGCCGGTCCCTGTTAGAAAGCACAGATACGCAGTATTTT
TRBJ1-1 | . | TRBV20-1 | once | 9 | CSADLEAFF | TGCAGTGCCGATCTTGAAGCTTTCTTT
TRBJ2-3 | . | TRBV7-3 | few | 18 | CASSLNSFGTSVPDTQYF | TGTGCCAGCAGCTTAAATTCTTTTGGGACTTCGGTGCCGGATACGCAGTATTTT
TRBJ2-7 | TRBD1 | TRBV20-1 | . | 15 | CSARDLAQGVHEQYF | TGCAGTGCTAGAGATTTAGCACAGGGGGTCCACGAGCAGTACTTC
TRBJ2-7 | . | TRBV9 | . | 15 | CASSVDGDLPGEQYF | TGTGCCAGCAGCGTAGACGGGGACCTCCCGGGGGAGCAGTACTTC
TRBJ2-7 | . | TRBV20-1 | few | 14 | CSASWRLQIDEQYF | TGCAGTGCTAGTTGGAGACTGCAGATAGACGAGCAGTACTTC
TRBJ2-1 | TRBD2 | TRBV20-1 | . | 18 | CSAIRLSASGTYKGEQFF | TGCAGTGCTATCCGATTATCCGCTAGCGGGACCTATAAGGGTGAGCAGTTCTTC
TRBJ2-3 | TRBD2 | TRBV7-2 | . | 18 | CASSLSPSGRGYTDTQYF | TGTGCCAGCAGCTTAAGTCCCAGCGGGAGGGGTTACACAGATACGCAGTATTTT
TRBJ1-6 | . | TRBV6-5 | once | 15 | CASSYSRERSSPLHF | TGTGCCAGCAGTTACTCAAGGGAAAGAAGTTCACCCCTCCACTTT
TRBJ2-2 | . | TRBV5-1 | few | 15 | CASSLTATNTGELFF | TGCGCCAGCAGCTTGACAGCCACGAACACCGGGGAGCTGTTTTTT
TRBJ2-2 | . | TRBV7-3 | few | 12 | CASTGTTGELFF | TGTGCCAGCACAGGGACCACCGGGGAGCTGTTTTTT
TRBJ1-1 | . | TRBV24-1 | . | 15 | CATSASFRGNTEAFF | TGTGCCACCAGTGCATCATTCCGGGGTAACACTGAAGCTTTCTTT
TRBJ2-5 | . | TRBV24-1 | few | 14 | CATSDYSAGETQYF | TGTGCCACCAGTGATTATTCCGCGGGAGAGACCCAGTACTTC
TRBJ1-5 | . | TRBV27 | few | 14 | CASSLYPSPQPQHF | TGTGCCAGCAGTTTATACCCCTCCCCTCAGCCCCAGCATTTT
TRBJ2-3 | . | TRBV19 | . | 14 | CASTQAVYTDTQYF | TGTGCCAGTACCCAGGCGGTATACACAGATACGCAGTATTTT
TRBJ1-3 | . | TRBV7-2 | few | 13 | CASLVGTGNTIYF | TGTGCCAGCCTCGTGGGGACGGGAAACACCATATATTTT
TRBJ1-2 | . | TRBV29-1 | . | 13 | CSVVGQGSDGYTF | TGCAGCGTTGTGGGGCAGGGAAGCGATGGCTACACCTTC
TRBJ2-7 | TRBD1 | TRBV9 | few | 16 | CASSVVPKGQDYEQYF | TGTGCCAGCAGCGTAGTGCCCAAGGGACAGGACTACGAGCAGTACTTC
TRBJ1-1 | . | TRBV25-1 | few | 12 | CASSAPETEAFF | TGTGCCAGCAGTGCCCCCGAAACTGAAGCTTTCTTT
TRBJ1-1 | . | TRBV29-1 | . | 15 | CSIEVGTYMNTEAFF | TGCAGCATTGAAGTTGGGACCTACATGAACACTGAAGCTTTCTTT
TRBJ2-5 | . | TRBV5-8 | . | 15 | CASTLGGSGIETQYF | TGTGCCAGCACCCTTGGGGGGTCAGGGATAGAGACCCAGTACTTC
TRBJ1-4 | TRBD1 | TRBV7-8 | . | 16 | CASSLDRQGAFRELFF | TGTGCCAGCAGCTTAGATCGGCAGGGGGCATTCCGAGAACTGTTTTTT
TRBJ2-1 | . | TRBV7-9 | many | 15 | CASSPRNGRDNEQFF | TGTGCCAGCAGCCCTCGTAACGGCCGGGACAATGAGCAGTTCTTC
TRBJ2-7 | . | TRBV12-3/TRBV12-4 | few | 12 | CASSLYSYEQYF | TGTGCCAGCAGTTTGTACAGCTACGAGCAGTACTTC
TRBJ1-1 | TRBD1 | TRBV18 | few | 16 | CASSPSTGQINTEAFF | TGTGCCAGCTCACCAAGCACGGGACAGATAAACACTGAAGCTTTCTTT
TRBJ1-3 | TRBD1 | TRBV7-6 | . | 15 | CASSLQPGAGRGLYF | TGTGCCAGCAGCTTGCAGCCCGGGGCTGGAAGGGGGCTATATTTT
TRBJ1-5 | . | TRBV5-8 | . | 16 | CASSLSWGHQGEPQHF | TGTGCCAGCAGCTTGTCCTGGGGCCATCAGGGTGAGCCCCAGCATTTT
TRBJ1-2 | . | TRBV9 | few | 14 | CASSASGPFYGYTF | TGTGCCAGCAGCGCCTCGGGGCCGTTCTATGGCTACACCTTC
TRBJ2-7 | TRBD1 | TRBV3-1 | many | 15 | CASSQGIRTGDEQYF | TGTGCCAGCAGCCAAGGAATCCGCACAGGGGACGAGCAGTACTTC
TRBJ2-7 | TRBD2 | TRBV4-3 | . | 15 | CASSQMAGGIDEQYF | TGCGCCAGCAGCCAGATGGCGGGAGGGATTGACGAGCAGTACTTC
TRBJ1-2 | . | TRBV7-2 | few | 12 | CASSPELGGYTF | TGTGCCAGCAGCCCAGAGTTGGGGGGCTACACCTTC